The 9 T cell receptor beta chains listed next were all sequenced from one sample in a study of shared clonotypes between healthy human individuals. Repertoires were generated with immunoSEQ multiplex PCR, while TCRdb's copy carries only in-frame clones and drops some. The sample records approximately 980,000 clones, approximately 80% being singletons. Sequencing input: memory CD4+ T cells sorted from blood. The subset denotes: CD45RA-negative fraction. Receptors originate from a man between 18 and 35 years old in good health.

The chain links TRBV7-9 to TRBJ2-3; D unresolved. The V gene lost 8 bases and the J gene lost 1 base, with 4 bases spanning the gap. This CDR3 comprises 11 residues. Germline V CDR1 and CDR2: SEHNR, FQNEAQ (reference sequence). CDR3 coding DNA: TGTGCCAGCGGCGGCACAGATACGCAGTATTTT. Its protein is CASGGTDTQYF.

The table lists this clone with a few counts. J is TRBJ2-3 and V is TRBV5-1; a possible D gene is TRBD1 (5 bases). Looked up from germline, CDR1 is SGHRS and CDR2 is YFSETQ. The CDR3 is 19 amino acids. V lost 4 bases and J 0 bases, leaving 24 bases between the germline ends. CDR3 nucleotide sequence: TGCGCCAGCAGCATCGGCCAGGGAACTAACCTTCTTAGCACAGATACGCAGTATTTT. This codes for CASSIGQGTNLLSTDTQYF.

J is TRBJ2-2 and V is TRBV2, with 10 nucleotides matching TRBD2. After removal of 6 bases from V and 5 bases from J, the junction contained 3 bases not matched to a gene. Germline CDR1 SNHLY, CDR2 FYNNEI. The CDR3 sequence is 14 residues long. The CDR3 protein is CASSGLAVTGELFF. CDR3 DNA: TGTGCCAGCAGCGGACTAGCGGTTACCGGGGAGCTGTTTTTT.

A word on this clone: This sequence may be a read error, since a much larger clone differs from it by one base. The V gene is TRBV7-8, the J gene TRBJ2-1; TRBD2 matches 8 bases. Germline loops: CDR1 SGHVS, CDR2 FQNEAQ. The CDR3 is 15 amino acids. This CDR3 is CAGSLMAGGGNEQFF. CDR3 nucleotides: TGTGCCGGCAGCTTAATGGCGGGAGGCGGTAATGAGCAGTTCTTC.

This sequence joins TRBV6-5 and TRBJ1-3; maybe TRBD1 (6 bases). CDR1 is MNHEY, CDR2 SVGAGI, per germline. The CDR3 length is 15 residues. Trimming left V 4 bases short and J 4 bases short, with 14 bases between. The CDR3 DNA reads TGTGCCAGCAGTTCCACAGGGTTCGGAGGAAACACCATATATTTT. The encoded protein is CASSSTGFGGNTIYF.

CDR3 sequence: CASKRERDNYEQYF. The DNA of the CDR3 is TGTGCCAGCAAAAGGGAGCGGGATAACTACGAGCAGTACTTC. The chain carries TRBV6-1 and TRBJ2-7, with TRBD2 matching over 7 bases. Germline loops: CDR1 MNHNS, CDR2 SASEGT. V trimming: 7 bases; J trimming: 3 bases; junction bases outside the gene matches: 9. This CDR3 comprises 14 residues.

The V call is TRBV2, the J call TRBJ1-2; D call uncertain. The CDR3 covers 12 residues. The ends were cut back, 7 bases at V and 8 bases at J, with 14 bases in the middle. Per germline, CDR1 SNHLY and CDR2 FYNNEI. The DNA of the CDR3 is TGTGCCAGCACGGCATTGCTAGGGGGCTACACCTTC. It codes for CASTALLGGYTF.

This chain links TRBV30 with TRBJ1-6, with 7 bases that match TRBD1. Germline V lookup: CDR1 GTSNPN, CDR2 SVGIG (reference sequence). The V and J ends lost 4 bases and 7 bases, in that order; junction bases with no gene match: 10. This CDR3 has 15 amino acids. CDR3 nucleotide sequence: TGTGCCTGGAATCCGTTAGGGACAGCCAATTCACCCCTCCACTTT. Its protein product is CAWNPLGTANSPLHF.

This clone has ten or more counts. The rearrangement joins TRBV29-1 to TRBJ2-7; D gene ambiguous. The germline V and J ends were trimmed by 7 bases and 3 bases, with 10 bases remaining between them. CDR1 SQVTM and CDR2 ANQGSEA come from the germline V gene. This CDR3 spans 11 amino acids. CDR3 DNA sequence: TGCAGCGCCCAATCCCACTACGAGCAGTACTTC. Protein sequence: CSAQSHYEQYF.